The entry below gives a single T cell receptor beta chain sequence along with its context. This clonotype was observed a few times. The antigen it recognizes is unknown. Qualities for individual bases were not recorded, and no much larger clone is one base off. The treatment or condition label of this sample denotes: roughly 11-day PBMC culture with coronavirus spike peptide pools or control peptides (ViraFEST assay). CD4+ T cells from unexposed donors were collected before the COVID-19 pandemic (2011-2018). The ViraFEST assay was used in the study, in which antigen-specific T cells were expanded with peptide pools and expanded clonotypes were subsequently identified by TCR sequencing. PBMCs were cultured at 1.5 million to 2.5 million per well in IMDM supplemented with roughly 5% human AB serum and 9 to 10 IU/ml IL-2, with roughly 10 ug/ml peptide pools added. On days 3 and 7, half of the culture medium was replaced with fresh IL-2-containing medium. CD4+ T cells were isolated after approximately ten days of culture through negative selection using the EasySep CD4+ T cell isolation kit. As cell number allowed, CD4+ T cells from unexposed donors were tested for reactivity to SARS-CoV-2 S and N and to four common cold coronavirus spike pools. Ficoll-Paque Plus gradient centrifugation was used to isolate PBMCs from whole blood, and the isolated PBMCs were then either used fresh or cryopreserved at -140C. Triplicate wells were generally used for each culture condition. Leukapheresis product for the unexposed donors was purchased commercially.

This record comes from a study of vaccination and CD4 T cells after COVID-19 (dated by TCRdb to the early 2020s). For the study in its entirety: The convalescent cohort comprised six males and four females, including two Hispanic individuals, seven Caucasians, two Asians and one multiracial person. Participants received two doses of either the Pfizer-BioNTech BNT162b2 vaccine (n=8) or the Moderna mRNA-1273 vaccine (n=2). Post-COVID blood samples were collected from convalescent patients a median of around 100 days after diagnosis, with a range of roughly 30 to 161 days. The time from the second vaccine dose to post-vaccine blood sampling had a median of roughly 77 days and ranged from roughly 12 to 250 days. The cultures were stimulated with overlapping spike peptide pools from SARS-CoV-2 and from the common cold coronaviruses HCoV-NL63, HCoV-OC43 and HCoV-229E. As controls, cultures received a CEFX viral epitope pool (the positive control), an HIV-1 Nef peptide pool (the negative control), or no peptide at all. In ten to eleven COVID-19 convalescent patients and a few infection-naive healthy vaccine recipients, the spike-specific CD4+ TCR repertoire before mRNA vaccination was compared with the repertoire after mRNA vaccination. In an earlier paper using these donors, memory CD4+ T cell crossreactivity between SARS-CoV-2 and common cold coronavirus spike proteins was assessed at the TCR clonotype level. Study-wide findings and limitations: Only a relatively small number of convalescent patients were included in the study, and early timepoints following natural infection were not analyzed. In convalescent patients, a median about 84% of post-vaccine SARS-CoV-2-reactive clones were detected only after vaccination, and vaccine-specific priming was suggested by this finding. Of the vaccine-specific clones found in convalescent patients, nearly all (304 of 307) were mono-reactive for SARS-CoV-2 spike instead of being cross-reactive with common cold coronaviruses. The median number of SARS-CoV-2-reactive clonotypes rose from 21 after infection to 38 after vaccination, but the change was not significant.

Library method: PCR. DNA from cultured CD4+ T cells underwent TCR sequencing with the Oncomine TCR Beta short-read assay at the Johns Hopkins FTIC core. Genomic DNA was extracted from the cultured CD4+ T cells with the QIAamp micro DNA kit. The Oncomine TCR Beta libraries from cultured CD4+ T cells were pooled using unique dual indexes and then sequenced on an Illumina iSeq 100. As for the original processing: Non-productive sequences were removed, and CDR3s not starting with C, not ending with F or W, or shorter than 7 amino acids were discarded. The MANAFEST web application was used to identify antigen-specific clonotypes by comparing peptide-stimulated wells against reference wells and other culture wells. An FDR below 0.05, an odds ratio above 5, and a productive frequency above 0.1% in at least two of three replicate wells were required for clones to be considered positive. A clonotype was classed as cross-reactive if the clonotype showed significant expansion both in SARS-CoV-2 spike wells and in at least one common cold coronavirus spike condition. Levenshtein distances (stringdist) and unrooted phylogenetic trees (ape) in R version 3.6.1 were used to assess CDR3 homology. TCRdb redid the processing of the public reads, applying fastp at Q25 and MiXCR, and retained in-frame beta chains. Rows with one shared CDR3 protein collapse into an entry with the most common genes and DNA. The V and J calls reflect TCRdb's pipeline rather than the authors' work. This sample lists 7,500 to 10,000 distinct CDR3 sequences; 35% to 45% were detected once. Jointly, the top ten make up under 35% of the sample.

The sequencing sample was made of CD4+ T cells from blood, cultured in vitro. The receptor was isolated from a human donor in good health.

The CDR3 is CSARDRGGWSSQPQHF. The nucleotide sequence reads as follows: TGCAGTGCTAGAGATCGGGGAGGTTGGTCAAGTCAGCCCCAGCATTTT. The chain links TRBV20-1 with TRBJ1-5; too little of a D gene remains to name it. Trimming costs V 0 bases and J 6 bases, and their ends lie 18 bases apart. The CDR3 runs 16 amino acids, cysteine and phenylalanine included. Only the CDR3 region is kept as DNA, spanning 48 bases read in frame from base 1. The germline V gene (reference sequence) yields DFQATT for CDR1 and SNEGSKA for CDR2.